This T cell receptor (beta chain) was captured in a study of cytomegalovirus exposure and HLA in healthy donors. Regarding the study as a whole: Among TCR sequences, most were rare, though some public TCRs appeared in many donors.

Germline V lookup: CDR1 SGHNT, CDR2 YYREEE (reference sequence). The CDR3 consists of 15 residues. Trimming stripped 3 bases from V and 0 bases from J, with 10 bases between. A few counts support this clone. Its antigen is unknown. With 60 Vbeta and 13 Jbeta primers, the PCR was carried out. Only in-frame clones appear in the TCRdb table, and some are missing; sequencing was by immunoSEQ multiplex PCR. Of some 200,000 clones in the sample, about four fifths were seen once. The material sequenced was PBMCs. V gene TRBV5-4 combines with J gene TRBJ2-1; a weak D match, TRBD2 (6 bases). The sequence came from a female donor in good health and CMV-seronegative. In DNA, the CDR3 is TGTGCCAGCAGCTCCGCCGGGAGCTCCTACAATGAGCAGTTCTTC. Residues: CASSSAGSSYNEQFF.